Listed here are 15 T cell receptor beta chains from one sample, sequenced in a study of memory CD4+ T cells and cytomegalovirus serostatus. This table comes from immunoSEQ multiplex PCR, and its TCRdb copy is limited to in-frame clones, with some not included. The sample shows tens of thousands of clones, roughly three quarters of them seen only once. The sort gate was single viable CD3+CD4+CD8-CD45RO+ cells for memory CD4+ T cells. The material sequenced was memory CD4+ T cells from blood. The receptor set was obtained from an adult in good health and CMV-seronegative.

This rearrangement joins TRBV18 to TRBJ2-7, with D possibly being TRBD2 (5 bases). Germline V gene sequence: CDR1 KGHSH, CDR2 LQKENI. CDR3 length: 12 residues. V lost 6 bases, J lost 6 bases, and 12 bases lay in between. The CDR3 is CASSQRDREQYF. The CDR3 nucleotides read TGTGCCAGCTCGCAGAGGGATCGCGAGCAGTACTTC. Using reference TRBV18 and TRBJ2-7 for the parts outside the CDR3, the full variable domain is NAGVMQNPRHLVRRRGQEARLRCSPMKGHSHVYWYRQLPEEGLKFMVYLQKENIIDESGMPKERFSAEFPKEGPSILRIQQVVRGDSAAYFCASSQRDREQYFGPGTRLTVT.

V gene TRBV2 combines with J gene TRBJ2-3, with TRBD1 identical over 9 bases. V was clipped by 10 bases and J by 1 base; unmatched bases: 6. The CDR3 extends over 14 amino acids. CDR1 and CDR2 (germline): SNHLY, FYNNEI. The CDR3 sequence: CATSGDRGTDTQYF. The CDR3 coding sequence is TGTGCCACATCCGGGGACAGGGGCACAGATACGCAGTATTTT.

The chain combines TRBV5-4 with TRBJ1-2, with TRBD1 matching 9 bases. V dropped 2 bases and J dropped 3; count of bases not matched to a gene: 5. Germline values: CDR1 SGHNT, CDR2 YYREEE (reference sequence). The CDR3 is made up of 15 amino acids. The CDR3 DNA reads as TGTGCCAGCAGCTTCGGACAGGGGCGCGACTATGGCTACACCTTC. Encoded protein: CASSFGQGRDYGYTF.

The chain carries TRBV28 and TRBJ2-2; TRBD2 might be the D (5 bases). This CDR3 has 13 residues. V was clipped by 7 bases and J by 1 base, with 7 bases between them. Germline values: CDR1 MDHEN, CDR2 SYDVKM. The CDR3, as DNA: TGTGCCAGCACCCGGGAGAACACCGGGGAGCTGTTTTTT. Amino acids: CASTRENTGELFF.

This chain links TRBV15 with TRBJ2-7; a possible D gene is TRBD2 (6 bases). Trimming stripped 1 base from V and 3 bases from J, with 10 bases between. Germline V gene data show CDR1 as LNHNV and CDR2 as YYDKDF (reference sequence). This CDR3 has 14 residues. The CDR3 reads CATSRGGTDYEQYF. The CDR3 DNA reads TGTGCCACCAGCAGAGGCGGGACCGACTACGAGCAGTACTTC.

This clone was counted between two and nine times. V gene TRBV10-3 combines with J gene TRBJ1-5, with D hard to call. Deletions cut 3 bases from V and 4 bases from J, with 4 bases between. In germline, CDR1 is ENHRY, CDR2 SYGVKD. The CDR3 is made up of 12 amino acids. CDR3 nucleotides: TGTGCCATCAGTGACAGAAATCAGCCCCAGCATTTT. The encoded protein is CAISDRNQPQHF.

This sequence joins TRBV10-3 and TRBJ1-5; 8 bases map to TRBD1. CDR3 length: 13 residues. The germline gives CDR1 ENHRY, CDR2 SYGVKD. After removal of 10 bases from V and 4 bases from J, the junction contained 6 bases not matched to a gene. The CDR3 sequence: CATGQERNQPQHF. CDR3 coding DNA: TGTGCCACGGGACAGGAAAGAAATCAGCCCCAGCATTTT.

This clone was detected once. V gene TRBV5-4 combines with J gene TRBJ2-7; 11 nucleotides match TRBD2. V trimming: 4 bases; J trimming: 3 bases; junction bases outside the gene matches: 6. CDR1 and CDR2 (germline): SGHNT, YYREEE (reference sequence). The length of the CDR3 is 15 residues. In DNA form, the CDR3 reads TGTGCCAGCAGCCCGGGACTAGCGGCATTCTACGAGCAGTACTTC. It is translated as CASSPGLAAFYEQYF.

This clone was recorded only once. The DNA of the CDR3 is TGTGCCAGTAGTATAGACCCAGCTAGCGGGAGGGTCCCGGAGTATTTT. It translates to CASSIDPASGRVPEYF. This chain links TRBV19 with TRBJ2-3; 12 bases agree with TRBD2. The CDR3 spans 16 residues. V shed 0 bases and J 13 bases; nucleotides not matched to a gene: 11. Germline V gene data show CDR1 as LNHDA and CDR2 as SQIVND (reference sequence).

The chain employs TRBV10-3 and TRBJ2-5, with TRBD1 matching over 8 bases. The germline V gene has CDR1 ENHRY and CDR2 SYGVKD. The junction had 3 bases not matched to a gene; V was cut back by 2 bases and J by 4 bases. The CDR3 contains 14 residues. This CDR3 reads CAISEGQGPETQYF. In DNA form, the CDR3 reads TGTGCCATCAGTGAGGGACAGGGACCAGAGACCCAGTACTTC.

The chain employs TRBV11-3 and TRBJ2-3; the match to TRBD1 covers 8 bases. The V segment lost 5 bases and the J segment 3 bases; nucleotides outside the gene matches: 7. The germline CDR1 and CDR2 sequences are SGHNT and YENEEA. The CDR3 has 15 amino acids. The CDR3 loop is CASSIRQGRTDTQYF. The DNA of the CDR3 is TGTGCCAGCAGCATAAGACAGGGGCGAACAGATACGCAGTATTTT.

This chain links TRBV5-1 with TRBJ1-4, with D perhaps TRBD1 (5 bases). V was pared by 0 bases and J by 8 bases, with 11 bases between. Germline CDR1 SGHRS, CDR2 YFSETQ. The CDR3 totals 14 residues. CDR3 DNA: TGCGCCAGCAGCTTGGACCCAGGGCGGGAAAAACTGTTTTTT. It yields the protein CASSLDPGREKLFF.

This chain joins TRBV28 and TRBJ2-7, with D uncertain. The CDR3 sequence is 12 residues long. V dropped 5 bases and J dropped 3 bases, with 8 bases sitting between them. Per germline, CDR1 MDHEN and CDR2 SYDVKM. The CDR3 coding sequence is TGTGCCAGCAGTCTCGTAGGCTACGAGCAGTACTTC. Translating it yields CASSLVGYEQYF.

On this clone itself: Other DNA sequences in this specimen translate into the identical CDR3. The V call is TRBV7-8, the J call TRBJ1-4; tentative D call: TRBD1 (5 bases). Trimming left V 1 base short and J 8 bases short, with 11 bases between. The CDR3 covers 14 residues. Germline V CDR1 and CDR2: SGHVS, FQNEAQ. CDR3 nucleotide sequence: TGTGCCAGCAGCTTAGGGGGGGGAGGAGAAAAACTGTTTTTT. The encoded protein is CASSLGGGGEKLFF. Complete variable domain (other parts from reference TRBV7-8 and TRBJ1-4): GAGVSQSPRYKVAKRGQDVALRCDPISGHVSLFWYQQALGQGPEFLTYFQNEAQLDKSGLPSDRFFAERPEGSVSTLKIQRTQQEDSAVYLCASSLGGGGEKLFFGSGTQLSVL.

The rearrangement joins TRBV7-3 to TRBJ2-3; 9 bases map to TRBD2. This CDR3 has 14 amino acids. Unmatched junction bases numbered 6, after V lost 6 bases and J lost 5 bases. The germline gives CDR1 SGHTA, CDR2 FQGTGA. CDR3 loop: CASSRGGEGDTQYF. The CDR3 DNA reads TGTGCCAGCAGTCGCGGGGGGGAGGGAGATACGCAGTATTTT.